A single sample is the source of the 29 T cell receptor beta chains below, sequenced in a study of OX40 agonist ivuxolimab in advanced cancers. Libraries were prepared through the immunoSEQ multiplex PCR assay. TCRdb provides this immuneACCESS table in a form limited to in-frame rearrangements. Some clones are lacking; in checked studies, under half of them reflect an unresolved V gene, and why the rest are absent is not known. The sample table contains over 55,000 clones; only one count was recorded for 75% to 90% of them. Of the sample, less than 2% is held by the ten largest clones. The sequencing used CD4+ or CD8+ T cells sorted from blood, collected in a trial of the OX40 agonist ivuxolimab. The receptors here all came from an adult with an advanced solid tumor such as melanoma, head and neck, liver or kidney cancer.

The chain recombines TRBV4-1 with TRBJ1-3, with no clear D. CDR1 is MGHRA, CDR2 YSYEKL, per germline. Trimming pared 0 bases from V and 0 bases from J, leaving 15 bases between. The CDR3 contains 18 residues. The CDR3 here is CASSQDRPFQTSGNTIYF. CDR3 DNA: TGCGCCAGCAGCCAAGATCGCCCATTCCAAACCTCTGGAAACACCATATATTTT.

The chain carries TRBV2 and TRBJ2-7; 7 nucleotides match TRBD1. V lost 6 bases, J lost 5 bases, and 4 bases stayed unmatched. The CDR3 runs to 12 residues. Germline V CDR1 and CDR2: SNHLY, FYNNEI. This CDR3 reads CASRPDRNEQYF. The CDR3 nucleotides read TGTGCCAGCAGACCGGACAGGAACGAGCAGTACTTC. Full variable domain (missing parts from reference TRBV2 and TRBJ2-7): EPEVTQTPSHQVTQMGQEVILRCVPISNHLYFYWYRQILGQKVEFLVSFYNNEISEKSEIFDDQFSVERPDGSNFTLKIRSTKLEDSAMYFCASRPDRNEQYFGPGTRLTVT.

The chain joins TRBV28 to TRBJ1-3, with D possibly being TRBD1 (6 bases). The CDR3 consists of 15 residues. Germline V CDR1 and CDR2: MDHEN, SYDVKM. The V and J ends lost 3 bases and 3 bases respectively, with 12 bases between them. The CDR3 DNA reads TGTGCCAGCAGTTTGGAGGGGGGTAGTGGAAACACCATATATTTT. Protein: CASSLEGGSGNTIYF.

In DNA, the CDR3 is TGTGCCAGCAGTGTTACAGGGATTATAATTCTAAATCAGCCCCAGCATTTT. It translates to CASSVTGIIILNQPQHF. The J gene is TRBJ1-5, the V gene TRBV6-1, with TRBD1 as a possible D gene (6 bases). The CDR3 has 17 amino acids. Germline V lookup: CDR1 MNHNS, CDR2 SASEGT. The V gene lost 4 bases and the J gene lost 4 bases, with 20 bases spanning the gap.

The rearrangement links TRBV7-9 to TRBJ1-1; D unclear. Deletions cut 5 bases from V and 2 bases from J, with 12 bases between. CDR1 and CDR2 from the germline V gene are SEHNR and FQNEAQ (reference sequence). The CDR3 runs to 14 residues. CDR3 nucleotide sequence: TGTGCCAGCAGCCCTGACGCCAGTAACACTGAAGCTTTCTTT. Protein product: CASSPDASNTEAFF.

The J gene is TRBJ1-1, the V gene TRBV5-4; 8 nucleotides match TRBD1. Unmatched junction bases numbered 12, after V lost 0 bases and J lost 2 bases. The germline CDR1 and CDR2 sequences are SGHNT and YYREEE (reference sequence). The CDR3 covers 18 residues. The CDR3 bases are TGTGCCAGCAGCTTGGACGGTATCGCAGGGGGCGCAAACACTGAAGCTTTCTTT. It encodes CASSLDGIAGGANTEAFF.

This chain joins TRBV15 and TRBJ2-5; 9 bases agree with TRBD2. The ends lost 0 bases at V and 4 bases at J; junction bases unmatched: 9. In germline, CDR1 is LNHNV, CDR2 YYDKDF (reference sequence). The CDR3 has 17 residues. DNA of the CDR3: TGTGCCACCAGCAGAGAGGGCGGGAGGGCCCTCGGAGAGACCCAGTACTTC. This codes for CATSREGGRALGETQYF. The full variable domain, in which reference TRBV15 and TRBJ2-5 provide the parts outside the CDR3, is DAMVIQNPRYQVTQFGKPVTLSCSQTLNHNVMYWYQQKSSQAPKLLFHYYDKDFNNEADTPDNFQSRRPNTSFCFLDIRSPGLGDTAMYLCATSREGGRALGETQYFGPGTRLLVL.

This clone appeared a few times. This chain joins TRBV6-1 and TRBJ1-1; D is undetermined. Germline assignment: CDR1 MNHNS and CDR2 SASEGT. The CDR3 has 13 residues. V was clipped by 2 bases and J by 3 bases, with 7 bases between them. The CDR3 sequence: CASSESGYTEAFF. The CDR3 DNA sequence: TGTGCCAGCAGTGAAAGTGGTTACACTGAAGCTTTCTTT.

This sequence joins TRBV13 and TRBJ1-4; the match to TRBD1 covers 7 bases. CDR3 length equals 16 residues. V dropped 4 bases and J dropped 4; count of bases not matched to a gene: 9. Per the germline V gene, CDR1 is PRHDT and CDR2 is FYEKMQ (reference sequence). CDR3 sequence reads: CASSSTYRGSNEKLFF. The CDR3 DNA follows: TGTGCCAGCAGCTCCACCTACAGGGGAAGTAATGAAAAACTGTTTTTT.

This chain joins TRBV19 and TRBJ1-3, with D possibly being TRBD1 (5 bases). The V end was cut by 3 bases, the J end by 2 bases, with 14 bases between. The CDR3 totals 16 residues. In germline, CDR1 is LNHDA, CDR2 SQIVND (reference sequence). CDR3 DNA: TGTGCCAGTAGTATGGGACGTCAGACTCCTGGAAACACCATATATTTT. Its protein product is CASSMGRQTPGNTIYF.

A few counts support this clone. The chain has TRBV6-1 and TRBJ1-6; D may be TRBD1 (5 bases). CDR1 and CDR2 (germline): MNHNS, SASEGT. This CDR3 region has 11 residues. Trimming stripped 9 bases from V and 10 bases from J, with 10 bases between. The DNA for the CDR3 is TGTGCCAGTGCCCAGGGCTCACCCCTCCACTTT. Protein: CASAQGSPLHF.

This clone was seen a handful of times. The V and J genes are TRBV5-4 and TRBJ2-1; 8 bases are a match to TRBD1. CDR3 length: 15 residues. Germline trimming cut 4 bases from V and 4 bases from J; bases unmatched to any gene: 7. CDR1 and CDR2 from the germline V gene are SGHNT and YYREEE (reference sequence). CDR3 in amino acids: CASSEGTGKYNEQFF. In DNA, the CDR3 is TGTGCCAGCAGCGAGGGGACAGGCAAGTACAATGAGCAGTTCTTC.

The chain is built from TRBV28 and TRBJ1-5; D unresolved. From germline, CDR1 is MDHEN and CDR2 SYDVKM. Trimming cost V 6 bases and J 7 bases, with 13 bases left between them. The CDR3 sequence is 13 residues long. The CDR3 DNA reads TGTGCCAGCAGCCTCAACAGTAGGCAGCCCCAGCATTTT. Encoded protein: CASSLNSRQPQHF. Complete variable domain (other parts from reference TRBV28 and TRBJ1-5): DVKVTQSSRYLVKRTGEKVFLECVQDMDHENMFWYRQDPGLGLRLIYFSYDVKMKEKGDIPEGYSVSREKKERFSLILESASTNQTSMYLCASSLNSRQPQHFGDGTRLSIL.

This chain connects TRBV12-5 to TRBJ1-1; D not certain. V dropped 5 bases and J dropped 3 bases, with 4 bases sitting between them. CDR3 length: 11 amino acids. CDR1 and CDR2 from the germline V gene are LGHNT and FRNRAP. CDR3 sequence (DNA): TGTGCTAGTGGTCTCGACACTGAAGCTTTCTTT. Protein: CASGLDTEAFF.

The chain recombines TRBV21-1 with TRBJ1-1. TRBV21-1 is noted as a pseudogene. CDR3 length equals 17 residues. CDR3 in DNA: TGTGCCAGCAGCCTCGCGGGGGGGCGCGGTCTGGACACTGAAGCTTTCTTT. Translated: CASSLAGGRGLDTEAFF.

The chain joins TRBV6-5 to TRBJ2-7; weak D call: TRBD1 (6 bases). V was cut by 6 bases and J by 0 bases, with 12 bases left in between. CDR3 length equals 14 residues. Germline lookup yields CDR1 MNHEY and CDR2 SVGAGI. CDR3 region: CASSLTGHSYEQYF. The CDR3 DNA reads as TGTGCCAGCAGCTTGACAGGACACTCCTACGAGCAGTACTTC.

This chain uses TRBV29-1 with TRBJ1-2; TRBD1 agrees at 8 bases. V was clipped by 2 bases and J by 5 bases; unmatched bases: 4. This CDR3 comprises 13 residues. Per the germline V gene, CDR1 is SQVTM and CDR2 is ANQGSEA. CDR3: CSVERGQAYGYTF. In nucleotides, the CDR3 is TGCAGCGTTGAAAGGGGACAGGCTTATGGCTACACCTTC.

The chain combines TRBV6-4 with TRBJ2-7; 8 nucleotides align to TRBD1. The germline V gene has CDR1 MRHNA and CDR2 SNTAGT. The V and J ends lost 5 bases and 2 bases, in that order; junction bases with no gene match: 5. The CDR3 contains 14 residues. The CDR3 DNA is TGTGCCAGCAGTCCCGGGACAGGCCCCTACGAGCAGTACTTC. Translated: CASSPGTGPYEQYF.

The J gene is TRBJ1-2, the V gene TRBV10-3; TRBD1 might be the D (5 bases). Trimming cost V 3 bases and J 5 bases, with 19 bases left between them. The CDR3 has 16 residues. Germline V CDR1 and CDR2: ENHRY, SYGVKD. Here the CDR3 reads CAISDEAGYLPYGYTF. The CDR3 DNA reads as TGTGCCATCAGTGATGAGGCAGGGTACCTCCCTTATGGCTACACCTTC.

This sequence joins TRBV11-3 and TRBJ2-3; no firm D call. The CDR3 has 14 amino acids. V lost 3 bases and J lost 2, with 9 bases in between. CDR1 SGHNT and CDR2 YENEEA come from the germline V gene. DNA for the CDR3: TGTGCCAGCAGCTTTAGCAGCGACACAGATACGCAGTATTTT. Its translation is CASSFSSDTDTQYF.

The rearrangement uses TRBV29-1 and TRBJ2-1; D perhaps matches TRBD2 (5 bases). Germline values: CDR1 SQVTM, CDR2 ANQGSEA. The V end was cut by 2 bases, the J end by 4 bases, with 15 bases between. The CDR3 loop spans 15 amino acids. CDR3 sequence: CSVERSPGRYNEQFF. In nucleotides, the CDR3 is TGCAGCGTTGAACGATCCCCGGGAAGATACAATGAGCAGTTCTTC.

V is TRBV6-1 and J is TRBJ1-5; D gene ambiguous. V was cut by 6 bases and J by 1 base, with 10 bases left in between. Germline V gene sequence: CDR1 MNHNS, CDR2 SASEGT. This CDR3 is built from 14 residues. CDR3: CASRETQSNQPQHF. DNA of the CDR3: TGTGCCAGCAGAGAAACTCAGAGCAATCAGCCCCAGCATTTT.

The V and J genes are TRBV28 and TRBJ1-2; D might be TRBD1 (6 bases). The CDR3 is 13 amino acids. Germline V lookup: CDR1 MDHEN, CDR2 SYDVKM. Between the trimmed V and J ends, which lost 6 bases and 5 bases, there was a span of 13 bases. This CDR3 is CASRSGGQYGYTF. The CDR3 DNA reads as TGTGCCAGCAGATCGGGGGGCCAATATGGCTACACCTTC.

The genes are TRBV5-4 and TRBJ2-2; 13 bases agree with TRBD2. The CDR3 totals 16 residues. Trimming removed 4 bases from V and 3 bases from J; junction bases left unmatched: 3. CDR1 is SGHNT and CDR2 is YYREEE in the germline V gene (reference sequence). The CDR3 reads CASSGGLAGYTGELFF. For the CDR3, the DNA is TGTGCCAGCAGCGGGGGACTAGCGGGATACACCGGGGAGCTGTTTTTT.

For the CDR3, the DNA is TGTGCCAGCAGCTTACGGCAGGCCACCGGGGAGCTGTTTTTT. It translates to CASSLRQATGELFF. The chain couples TRBV11-2 to TRBJ2-2; D remains ambiguous. From germline, CDR1 is SGHAT and CDR2 FQNNGV. This CDR3 has 14 residues. The V end lost 2 bases, the J end lost 4 bases, and 8 bases lay between the germline ends. Full variable domain (rest looked up from reference TRBV11-2 and TRBJ2-2): EAGVAQSPRYKIIEKRQSVAFWCNPISGHATLYWYQQILGQGPKLLIQFQNNGVVDDSQLPKDRFSAERLKGVDSTLKIQPAKLEDSAVYLCASSLRQATGELFFGEGSRLTVL.

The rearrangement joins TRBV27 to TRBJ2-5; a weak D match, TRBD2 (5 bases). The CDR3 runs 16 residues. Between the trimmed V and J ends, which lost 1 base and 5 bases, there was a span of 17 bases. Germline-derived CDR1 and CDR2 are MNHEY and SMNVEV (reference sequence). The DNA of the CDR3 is TGTGCCAGCAGTTTATATCTCTCGGGGAACGGGGAGACCCAGTACTTC. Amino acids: CASSLYLSGNGETQYF.

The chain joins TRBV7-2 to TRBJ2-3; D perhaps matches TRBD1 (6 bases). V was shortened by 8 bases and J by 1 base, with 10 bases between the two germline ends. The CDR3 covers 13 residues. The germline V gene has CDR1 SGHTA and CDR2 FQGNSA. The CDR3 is CASGGQRTDTQYF. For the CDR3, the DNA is TGTGCCAGCGGAGGACAGCGCACAGATACGCAGTATTTT.

CDR3 coding DNA: TGTGCCAGCAGTTTGACAGGTAGTAATTCACCCCTCCACTTT. Its translation: CASSLTGSNSPLHF. The chain employs TRBV28 and TRBJ1-6, with D possibly being TRBD1 (6 bases). Looked up from germline, CDR1 is MDHEN and CDR2 is SYDVKM. The CDR3 is 14 amino acids. Trimming took 3 bases from V and 6 from J, leaving 9 bases between them.

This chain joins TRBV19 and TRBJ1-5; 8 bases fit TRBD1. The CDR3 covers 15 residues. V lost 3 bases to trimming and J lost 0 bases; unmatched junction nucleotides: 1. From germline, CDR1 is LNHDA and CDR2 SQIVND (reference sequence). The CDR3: CASSIGQGSNQPQHF. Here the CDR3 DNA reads TGTGCCAGTAGTATCGGACAGGGTAGCAATCAGCCCCAGCATTTT.